By sample share, the clone carrying this T cell receptor beta chain is medium-sized. MiXCR, run by TCRdb on the 5' RACE reads, gives a single entry per CDR3 protein. The table has around 9,600 distinct CDR3 sequences, roughly 34% seen once; the top ten hold around 5.3%. Treg sorting used a CD4+CD25+CD127-/low gate. Material: Tregs sorted from blood. This receptor was obtained from a female donor with breast cancer.

The CDR3 bases are TGTGCCAGCAGTCAAAGCCAGACAGGAAACTATGGCTACACCTTC. It is translated as CASSQSQTGNYGYTF. The V gene is TRBV7-2, the J gene TRBJ1-2; TRBD1 is a possible D gene (6 bases). CDR3 length: 15 amino acids. In germline, CDR1 is SGHTA, CDR2 FQGNSA. V dropped 6 bases and J dropped 2 bases, with 16 bases sitting between them. Combining the CDR3 with reference TRBV7-2 and TRBJ1-2 gives the whole variable domain GAGVSQSPSNKVTEKGKDVELRCDPISGHTALYWYRQSLGQGLEFLIYFQGNSAPDKSGLPSDRFSAERTGGSVSTLTIQRTQQEDSAVYLCASSQSQTGNYGYTFGSGTRLTVV.